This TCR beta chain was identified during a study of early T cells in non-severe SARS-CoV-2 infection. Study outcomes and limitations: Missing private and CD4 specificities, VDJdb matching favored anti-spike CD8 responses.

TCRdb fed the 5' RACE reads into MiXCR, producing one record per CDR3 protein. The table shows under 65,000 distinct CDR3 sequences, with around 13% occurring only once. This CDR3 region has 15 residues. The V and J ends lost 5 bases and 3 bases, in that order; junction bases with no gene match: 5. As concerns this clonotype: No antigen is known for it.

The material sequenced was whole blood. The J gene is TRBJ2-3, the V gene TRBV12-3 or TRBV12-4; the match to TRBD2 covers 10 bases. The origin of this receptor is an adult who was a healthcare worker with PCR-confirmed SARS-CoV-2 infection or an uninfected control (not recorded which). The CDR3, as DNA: TGTGCCAGCAGTAACGGACTAGCGGAGACAGATACGCAGTATTTT. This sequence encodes CASSNGLAETDTQYF.